This T cell receptor beta chain was sequenced for a study of cytomegalovirus exposure and HLA in healthy donors. With regard to this clone: Its ends do not fully match the called genes, so a read error is possible.

Primers for the PCR totalled 60 Vbeta and 13 Jbeta. The assay was immunoSEQ multiplex PCR, and TCRdb's table has in-frame clones only and misses some. The sample comprises under 55,000 clones, about three quarters of which are singletons, and approximately 2.7% rests with the top ten. Germline values: CDR1 LGHNA, CDR2 YSLEER. The CDR3 covers 17 residues. J is TRBJ1-1 and V is TRBV4-3, with 7 bases matching TRBD1. This TCR derives from a man younger than 30 in good health and CMV-seronegative. Material for sequencing was PBMCs. As DNA, the CDR3 is TGCGCCAGCAGTCAAGAGGAAGACAGGGAATTAGGGGTCGAAGCTTTCTTT. Protein product: CASSQEEDRELGVEAFF.